Presented here are 23 T cell receptor beta chains from one specimen sequenced in a study of blood T cell repertoires in COVID-19. The assay was immunoSEQ multiplex PCR, and TCRdb's table has in-frame clones only and misses some. The table has about 200,000 clones, about 88% seen once; the top ten hold 5% to 6.5%. The sample comprised peripheral blood. These receptors were taken from a man aged 40-55 years with active or convalescent COVID-19.

Remarks on this clone: Other DNA sequences in this sample translate to the same CDR3. The chain employs TRBV28 and TRBJ1-2; no reliable D call. The CDR3 spans 11 residues. The germline V and J ends were trimmed by 4 bases and 5 bases, with 5 bases remaining between them. CDR1 and CDR2 (germline): MDHEN, SYDVKM. The CDR3 bases are TGTGCCAGCAGTTCGGGTTATGGCTACACCTTC. Amino acid sequence: CASSSGYGYTF.

The rearrangement links TRBV19 to TRBJ2-7, with 8 positions matching TRBD2. Losses at the gene ends were 3 bases for V and 0 bases for J; bases not matched to a gene: 1. CDR1 and CDR2 (germline): LNHDA, SQIVND (reference sequence). CDR3 size: 14 residues. CDR3 region: CASSISGNSYEQYF. CDR3 bases: TGTGCCAGTAGTATTAGCGGGAACTCCTACGAGCAGTACTTC.

This chain connects TRBV10-3 to TRBJ1-2, with D perhaps matching TRBD1 (6 bases). Trimming took off 2 bases at V and 6 bases at J, with 10 bases between the two ends. Germline V gene data show CDR1 as ENHRY and CDR2 as SYGVKD. This CDR3 is 13 amino acids long. CDR3 nucleotides: TGTGCCATCAGTGAGCTGGGGGCGAATGGCTACACCTTC. This sequence encodes CAISELGANGYTF.

The chain employs TRBV6-5 and TRBJ1-4, with 9 bases fitting TRBD1. Germline CDR1 is MNHEY and CDR2 is SVGAGI. The trim removed 7 bases at V and 8 bases at J, leaving 8 bases unmatched. This CDR3 is built from 14 residues. The CDR3 region has the DNA TGTGCCAGCAAAGGGGGGACAGGGAAGGAAAAACTGTTTTTT. This sequence encodes CASKGGTGKEKLFF.

V is TRBV12-5 and J is TRBJ1-3; 7 bases map to TRBD1. Trimming at V came to 10 bases and at J to 1 base, leaving 13 bases not matched to a gene. This CDR3 is built from 16 residues. Germline V gene data show CDR1 as LGHNT and CDR2 as FRNRAP. CDR3 sequence: CATQQGIFQSGNTIYF. The CDR3 nucleotides read TGTGCTACCCAACAGGGGATATTCCAGTCTGGAAACACCATATATTTT. Filled out from reference TRBV12-5 and TRBJ1-3, the complete variable domain reads DARVTQTPRHKVTEMGQEVTMRCQPILGHNTVFWYRQTMMQGLELLAYFRNRAPLDDSGMPKDRFSAEMPDATLATLKIQPSEPRDSAVYFCATQQGIFQSGNTIYFGEGSWLTVV.

The CDR3 region has the DNA TGCAGCGTGGCAGAGGCAGATACGCAGTATTTT. As protein: CSVAEADTQYF. The genes are TRBV29-1 and TRBJ2-3, with D unresolved. Trimming shortened V by 6 bases and J by 4 bases, and 8 bases separated the two germline ends. Germline V gives CDR1 SQVTM, CDR2 ANQGSEA. CDR3 length: 11 amino acids.

The chain recombines TRBV7-8 with TRBJ1-2, with TRBD1 as a possible D gene (5 bases). Germline values: CDR1 SGHVS, CDR2 FQNEAQ. The CDR3 has 13 amino acids. V lost 1 base to trimming and J lost 8 bases, with 11 bases between them. This CDR3 reads CASSLDSGYGYTF. The CDR3 nucleotides are TGTGCCAGCAGCTTAGACTCAGGGTACGGCTACACCTTC.

The rearrangement uses TRBV5-1 and TRBJ2-7; 7 bases map to TRBD2. Germline V lookup: CDR1 SGHRS, CDR2 YFSETQ. The junction had 4 bases not matched to a gene; V was cut back by 7 bases and J by 0 bases. The CDR3 sequence is 13 residues long. The CDR3 protein is CASGRDPSYEQYF. The CDR3 nucleotides read TGCGCCAGCGGGAGGGACCCCTCCTACGAGCAGTACTTC.

CDR3 nucleotide sequence: TGTGCCAGCAGTTACAGAGCTGACAATGAGCAGTTCTTC. Its translation: CASSYRADNEQFF. V is TRBV6-5 and J is TRBJ2-1; D is unresolved. Trimming took off 2 bases at V and 5 bases at J, with 7 bases between the two ends. Germline V gene data show CDR1 as MNHEY and CDR2 as SVGAGI. CDR3 size: 13 residues.

J is TRBJ2-1 and V is TRBV7-2; 12 positions match TRBD2. This CDR3 is 17 amino acids long. Germline V lookup: CDR1 SGHTA, CDR2 FQGNSA. Losses at the gene ends were 0 bases for V and 7 bases for J; bases not matched to a gene: 7. The DNA for the CDR3 is TGTGCCAGCAGCTTAGCGTCAGGACTAGCGGGACAAAATGAGCAGTTCTTC. Translated: CASSLASGLAGQNEQFF.

This clone occurred a few times. The chain carries TRBV6-5 and TRBJ2-1, with D possibly TRBD2 on 5 matching bases. The germline CDR1 and CDR2 sequences are MNHEY and SVGAGI. CDR3 size: 14 residues. V dropped 4 bases and J dropped 8 bases, with 15 bases sitting between them. The CDR3 nucleotides read TGTGCCAGCAGTTCCCTACCCCAAGCGGATGAGCAGTTCTTC. This translates into CASSSLPQADEQFF.

The chain recombines TRBV20-1 with TRBJ2-1; D is possibly TRBD2 (6 bases). Trimming took 5 bases from V and 7 from J, leaving 12 bases between them. CDR1 is DFQATT, CDR2 SNEGSKA, per germline (reference sequence). The CDR3 length is 12 residues. The CDR3 here is CSARVRENEQFF. CDR3 nucleotide sequence: TGCAGTGCTCGTGTACGGGAGAATGAGCAGTTCTTC.

The chain couples TRBV7-2 to TRBJ2-7; 7 bases agree with TRBD1. The ends lost 5 bases at V and 2 bases at J; junction bases unmatched: 12. The CDR3 extends over 16 amino acids. Germline lookup yields CDR1 SGHTA and CDR2 FQGNSA. CDR3 nucleotides: TGTGCCAGCAGCATACACAGTGGGACAGCAACCTACGAGCAGTACTTC. Translation gives CASSIHSGTATYEQYF.

The chain joins TRBV5-1 to TRBJ2-2, with TRBD1 matching 9 bases. J gave up 3 bases and V 6 bases, and 12 bases lay outside the gene matches. Looked up from germline, CDR1 is SGHRS and CDR2 is YFSETQ. The CDR3 contains 17 residues. CDR3 residues: CASTETNRGHYTGELFF. CDR3 DNA sequence: TGCGCCAGCACAGAGACGAACAGGGGGCACTACACCGGGGAGCTGTTTTTT.

This sequence joins TRBV5-1 and TRBJ2-1, with TRBD2 matching 12 bases. The trim removed 4 bases at V and 5 bases at J, leaving 4 bases unmatched. Germline V gene sequence: CDR1 SGHRS, CDR2 YFSETQ. CDR3 length: 15 residues. CDR3 protein: CASSPTSGGNNEQFF. In DNA form, the CDR3 reads TGCGCCAGCAGCCCGACTAGCGGGGGAAACAATGAGCAGTTCTTC.

There are a few counts of this clone. The same CDR3 arises from other DNA sequences in this sample as well. The chain couples TRBV29-1 to TRBJ1-5; no definite D call. Germline V CDR1 and CDR2: SQVTM, ANQGSEA. The CDR3 covers 12 residues. The V end lost 4 bases, the J end lost 4 bases, and 8 bases lay between the germline ends. The CDR3 sequence: CSVASGNQPQHF. The CDR3 DNA follows: TGCAGCGTTGCTAGTGGGAATCAGCCCCAGCATTTT.

This sequence joins TRBV7-9 and TRBJ2-7; 9 bases align to TRBD2. The germline gives CDR1 SEHNR, CDR2 FQNEAQ (reference sequence). V shed 5 bases, J shed 2 bases, and the junction held 10 bases outside the gene matches. The CDR3 has 16 amino acids. The CDR3 here is CASSPAGGGAAYEQYF. In DNA form, the CDR3 reads TGTGCCAGCAGCCCGGCGGGGGGGGGCGCCGCCTACGAGCAGTACTTC.

The CDR3 loop reads CASTNLGTGRVGGSVNEQFF. CDR3 in DNA: TGTGCCAGCACCAACCTCGGGACAGGGCGCGTGGGGGGGTCCGTGAATGAGCAGTTCTTC. The genes are TRBV5-4 and TRBJ2-1; 9 positions agree with TRBD1. The ends lost 6 bases at V and 7 bases at J; junction bases unmatched: 26. The CDR3 runs 20 residues. Germline V lookup: CDR1 SGHNT, CDR2 YYREEE (reference sequence).

The chain has TRBV27 and TRBJ2-6; D not certain. This CDR3 is 14 amino acids long. The germline V gene has CDR1 MNHEY and CDR2 SMNVEV (reference sequence). Trimming removed 5 bases at V and 4 bases at J, with 9 bases between. CDR3 loop: CASSGTLGANVLTF. DNA for the CDR3: TGTGCCAGCAGTGGTACTCTGGGGGCCAACGTCCTGACTTTC.

Concerning this clone: Other DNA sequences in the sample encode the same CDR3. V usage is TRBV2 and J usage is TRBJ1-5; D may be TRBD1 (5 bases). This CDR3 has 12 residues. V gave up 8 bases and J gave up 7 bases, with 12 bases separating them. Germline V CDR1 and CDR2: SNHLY, FYNNEI. CDR3 amino acids: CASGAGGQPQHF. Written as DNA, the CDR3 is TGTGCCAGCGGGGCGGGAGGGCAGCCCCAGCATTTT.

The chain recombines TRBV6-1 with TRBJ1-2; TRBD1 is a possible D gene (5 bases). This CDR3 has 14 amino acids. Trimming removed 3 bases from V and 7 bases from J, with 15 bases in between. The V gene's germline CDR1 is MNHNS and CDR2 SASEGT. CDR3 in amino acids: CASSEGPGVPGYTF. CDR3 nucleotides: TGTGCCAGCAGTGAGGGACCGGGGGTTCCTGGCTACACCTTC.

The V gene is TRBV19, the J gene TRBJ1-2; 8 bases agree with TRBD1. Germline-derived CDR1 and CDR2 are LNHDA and SQIVND (reference sequence). Trimming took 5 bases from V and 4 from J; bases not matched to a gene: 6. The CDR3 is 14 residues long. CDR3 coding DNA: TGTGCCAGTAGTTCTAGACAGGGGACCTATGGCTACACCTTC. Translation: CASSSRQGTYGYTF.

CDR3 loop: CSVTGEASTEAFF. The CDR3 nucleotides read TGCAGCGTGACAGGGGAAGCGAGCACTGAAGCTTTCTTT. The V call is TRBV29-1, the J call TRBJ1-1; 8 bases align to TRBD1. Germline lookup yields CDR1 SQVTM and CDR2 ANQGSEA. The CDR3 loop spans 13 amino acids. With V trimmed by 6 bases and J by 4 bases, 7 bases remained unmatched.